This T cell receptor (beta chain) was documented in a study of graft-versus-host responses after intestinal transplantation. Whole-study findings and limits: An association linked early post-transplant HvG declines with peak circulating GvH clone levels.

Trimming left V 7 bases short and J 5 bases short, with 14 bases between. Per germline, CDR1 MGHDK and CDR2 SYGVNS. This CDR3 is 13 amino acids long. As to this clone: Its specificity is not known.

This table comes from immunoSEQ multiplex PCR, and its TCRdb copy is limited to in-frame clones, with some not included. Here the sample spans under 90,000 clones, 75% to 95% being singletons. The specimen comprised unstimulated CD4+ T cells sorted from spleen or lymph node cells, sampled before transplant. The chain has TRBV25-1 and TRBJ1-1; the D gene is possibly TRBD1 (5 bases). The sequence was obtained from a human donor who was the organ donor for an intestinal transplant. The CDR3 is CASMSRVVTEAFF. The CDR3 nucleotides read TGTGCCAGCATGTCCAGGGTTGTGACTGAAGCTTTCTTT. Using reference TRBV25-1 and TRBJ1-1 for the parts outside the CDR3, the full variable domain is EADIYQTPRYLVIGTGKKITLECSQTMGHDKMYWYQQDPGMELHLIHYSYGVNSTEKGDLSSESTVSRIRTEHFPLTLESARPSHTSQYLCASMSRVVTEAFFGQGTRLTVV.